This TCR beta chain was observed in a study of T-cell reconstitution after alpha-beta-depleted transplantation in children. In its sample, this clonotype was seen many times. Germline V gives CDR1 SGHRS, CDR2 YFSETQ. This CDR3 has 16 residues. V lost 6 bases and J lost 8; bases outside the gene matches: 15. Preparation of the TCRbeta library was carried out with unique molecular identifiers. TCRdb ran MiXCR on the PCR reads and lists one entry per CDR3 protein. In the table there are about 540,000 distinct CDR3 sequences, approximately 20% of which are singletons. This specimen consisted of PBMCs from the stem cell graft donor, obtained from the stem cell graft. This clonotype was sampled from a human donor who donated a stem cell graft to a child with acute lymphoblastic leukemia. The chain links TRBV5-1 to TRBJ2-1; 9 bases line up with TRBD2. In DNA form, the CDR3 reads TGCGCCAGCACCACTCAACCGGGACTAGCTAACCATGAGCAGTTCTTC. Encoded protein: CASTTQPGLANHEQFF.